The 3 T cell receptor beta chains reported below all come from one sample, sequenced in a study of patients and donors after allogeneic stem cell transplantation. In TCRdb, the RT-PCR reads were re-called with MiXCR into one record per CDR3 protein. The sample has around 29,000 distinct CDR3 sequences, about two fifths seen once. Sequencing used blood, either unsorted or a sorted T cell fraction (not recorded which). Receptors originate from a human donor who was either an allogeneic HSCT recipient or a stem cell or donor lymphocyte infusion donor (not recorded which). It is not recorded whose cells these are; they may come from a transplant donor.

This chain uses TRBV9 with TRBJ2-3; D gene uncertain. The ends were cut back, 0 bases at V and 6 bases at J, with 17 bases in the middle. There are 16 residues in the CDR3. Germline CDR1 is SGDLS and CDR2 is YYNGEE. The CDR3 coding sequence is TGTGCCAGCAGCGTAGTGTCGGGCAGAGGCGTGGATACGCAGTATTTT. It is translated as CASSVVSGRGVDTQYF.

This clonotype was seen more than once but under ten times. The chain combines TRBV29-1 with TRBJ2-1; tentatively, D is TRBD1 (6 bases). CDR3 length: 11 residues. V lost 2 bases to trimming and J lost 7 bases, with 6 bases between them. Germline CDR1 SQVTM, CDR2 ANQGSEA. The CDR3 here is CSVEQGNEQFF. For the CDR3, the DNA is TGCAGCGTTGAACAGGGGAATGAGCAGTTCTTC.

The CDR3 bases are TGTGCCAGCAGGACTAGCGGGGGGGCAGATACGCAGTATTTT. It yields the protein CASRTSGGADTQYF. The V gene is TRBV6-2 or TRBV6-3, the J gene TRBJ2-3, with 14 bases lining up with TRBD2. With V trimmed by 6 bases and J by 4 bases, 0 bases remained unmatched. The germline V gene has CDR1 MNHEY and CDR2 SVGEGT. This CDR3 has 14 amino acids.